The 18 T cell receptor beta chains below all came from one sample that was sequenced in a study of shared clonotypes between healthy human individuals. Assay: immunoSEQ multiplex PCR; the TCRdb copy retains only in-frame clones and omits some. The table has 800,000 or so clones, roughly 96% seen once. CD45RO-negative, CCR7-selected cells formed the naive CD8 fraction, which excluded terminally differentiated effector memory CD45RA+ cells. The material sequenced was naive CD8+ T cells sorted from blood. These receptors came from a man under 40 in good health.

The chain carries TRBV9 and TRBJ2-3; perhaps D is TRBD1 or TRBD2 (6 bases each). Germline lookup yields CDR1 SGDLS and CDR2 YYNGEE. Trimming took off 5 bases at V and 5 bases at J, with 18 bases between the two ends. This CDR3 is 15 amino acids long. Written as DNA, the CDR3 is TGTGCCAGCAGTCCCGTGGAGGGGGGCGTAGATACGCAGTATTTT. Amino acids: CASSPVEGGVDTQYF. The full variable domain, completed using reference TRBV9 and TRBJ2-3, is DSGVTQTPKHLITATGQRVTLRCSPRSGDLSVYWYQQSLDQGLQFLIQYYNGEERAKGNILERFSAQQFPDLHSELNLSSLELGDSALYFCASSPVEGGVDTQYFGPGTRLTVL.

The genes are TRBV27 and TRBJ2-1, with TRBD2 identical over 12 bases. With 3 bases clipped from V and 8 bases from J, the junction kept 5 bases outside the gene matches. This CDR3 is 15 amino acids long. Germline CDR1 and CDR2: MNHEY and SMNVEV (reference sequence). CDR3 sequence (DNA): TGTGCCAGCAGTTTCGCTAGCGGGAGGGCCGATGAGCAGTTCTTC. The encoded protein is CASSFASGRADEQFF.

This chain joins TRBV14 and TRBJ2-7, with 8 bases lining up with TRBD2. Germline loops: CDR1 SGHDN, CDR2 FVKESK. The CDR3 consists of 15 residues. The J segment lost 4 bases and the V segment lost 0 bases, leaving 5 bases of the junction unmatched. The CDR3 here is CASSQDSGTVYEQYF. The CDR3 nucleotides read TGTGCCAGCAGCCAAGATAGCGGGACGGTATACGAGCAGTACTTC.

Only one count was recorded for this clone. V and J are TRBV7-9 and TRBJ1-5, with D tentatively TRBD1 (5 bases). Trimming removed 0 bases at V and 6 bases at J, with 15 bases between. In germline, CDR1 is SEHNR, CDR2 FQNEAQ (reference sequence). The CDR3 has 16 residues. The CDR3 DNA sequence: TGTGCCAGCAGCTTAGCTATCTCGGTAGGGGTTCAGCCCCAGCATTTT. This codes for CASSLAISVGVQPQHF.

This chain links TRBV27 with TRBJ2-1; D gene ambiguous. The V end lost 2 bases, the J end lost 6 bases, and 8 bases lay between the germline ends. The CDR3 contains 13 residues. Germline V CDR1 and CDR2: MNHEY, SMNVEV (reference sequence). The CDR3 loop reads CASSLGGRNEQFF. CDR3 nucleotide sequence: TGTGCCAGCAGTTTAGGCGGTCGCAATGAGCAGTTCTTC.

V is TRBV9 and J is TRBJ2-3, with a tentative D call TRBD1 (7 bases). Germline V gives CDR1 SGDLS, CDR2 YYNGEE. There are 14 residues in the CDR3. V lost 5 bases, J lost 4 bases, and 14 bases lay in between. The CDR3 region has the DNA TGTGCCAGCAGAGGCGGGACAGCTTCAGATACGCAGTATTTT. Translation: CASRGGTASDTQYF.

Only one count was recorded for this clone. This chain uses TRBV28 with TRBJ2-7; TRBD2 matches 10 bases. The CDR3 sequence is 15 residues long. J lost 0 bases, V lost 4 bases, and 3 bases had no gene match. Germline CDR1 is MDHEN and CDR2 is SYDVKM. CDR3 sequence (DNA): TGTGCCAGCAGTTCGGGACTAGCGAACTCCTACGAGCAGTACTTC. Translation: CASSSGLANSYEQYF. Looking up the rest from reference TRBV28 and TRBJ2-7 gives the full variable domain: DVKVTQSSRYLVKRTGEKVFLECVQDMDHENMFWYRQDPGLGLRLIYFSYDVKMKEKGDIPEGYSVSREKKERFSLILESASTNQTSMYLCASSSGLANSYEQYFGPGTRLTVT.

The V gene is TRBV30, the J gene TRBJ1-1, with 8 bases lining up with TRBD1. The CDR3 spans 14 residues. Per the germline V gene, CDR1 is GTSNPN and CDR2 is SVGIG (reference sequence). V shed 2 bases, J shed 3 bases, and the junction held 5 bases outside the gene matches. CDR3 in DNA: TGTGCCTGGAGTAACAGGGGGTACGACACTGAAGCTTTCTTT. As protein: CAWSNRGYDTEAFF.

CDR3 residues: CASSAYSGAYEQYF. CDR3 in DNA: TGTGCCAGCAGCGCCTATAGCGGGGCCTACGAGCAGTACTTC. V and J are TRBV9 and TRBJ2-7; 8 nucleotides align to TRBD2. The V segment lost 3 bases and the J segment 2 bases; nucleotides outside the gene matches: 4. The CDR3 consists of 14 residues. The germline V gene encodes CDR1 SGDLS and CDR2 YYNGEE.

V gene TRBV2 combines with J gene TRBJ1-2; 11 bases are a match to TRBD1. CDR1 is SNHLY, CDR2 FYNNEI, per germline. This CDR3 spans 15 amino acids. Trimming removed 8 bases from V and 8 bases from J; junction bases left unmatched: 13. CDR3 protein: CASPGAGQGARGYTF. DNA for the CDR3: TGTGCCAGCCCAGGGGCCGGACAGGGGGCGCGGGGCTACACCTTC.

This chain uses TRBV14 with TRBJ2-1, with D perhaps matching TRBD2 (6 bases). Germline loops: CDR1 SGHDN, CDR2 FVKESK. CDR3 length: 16 residues. V lost 0 bases, J lost 6 bases, and 15 bases lay in between. CDR3 amino acids: CASSQDSGGVGNEQFF. The CDR3 coding sequence is TGTGCCAGCAGCCAAGATTCCGGCGGGGTGGGCAATGAGCAGTTCTTC.

The rearrangement uses TRBV7-3 and TRBJ2-1; D gene unclear. Germline CDR1 reads SGHTA; CDR2 reads FQGTGA. V was pared by 5 bases and J by 0 bases, with 17 bases between. The CDR3 runs to 17 residues. CDR3 sequence (DNA): TGTGCCAGCAGCCTCCACTGGACCGTTAGCTCCTACAATGAGCAGTTCTTC. Protein: CASSLHWTVSSYNEQFF.

This clone was found once. The rearrangement joins TRBV27 to TRBJ2-7, with 8 nucleotides matching TRBD1. This CDR3 region has 15 residues. Trimming removed 5 bases from V and 3 bases from J; junction bases left unmatched: 9. The germline V gene has CDR1 MNHEY and CDR2 SMNVEV (reference sequence). The CDR3 nucleotides are TGTGCCAGCAGTCCCGGACAGGGAGGATTCTACGAGCAGTACTTC. Amino acids: CASSPGQGGFYEQYF.

The genes are TRBV7-6 and TRBJ2-7, with a tentative D call TRBD1 (6 bases). Germline CDR1 reads SGHVS; CDR2 reads FNYEAQ. Trimming cost V 1 base and J 2 bases, with 12 bases left between them. The CDR3 is made up of 15 amino acids. Here the CDR3 reads CASSLEVAGAYEQYF. In nucleotides, the CDR3 is TGTGCCAGCAGCTTAGAGGTGGCAGGGGCCTACGAGCAGTACTTC.

J is TRBJ1-5 and V is TRBV15, with unresolved D. CDR1 LNHNV and CDR2 YYDKDF come from the germline V gene (reference sequence). The V and J ends lost 1 base and 0 bases respectively, with 7 bases between them. This CDR3 has 15 amino acids. The CDR3: CATSRARASNQPQHF. The DNA for the CDR3 is TGTGCCACCAGCAGAGCGAGGGCTAGCAATCAGCCCCAGCATTTT.

The J gene is TRBJ2-7, the V gene TRBV7-9; D is uncertain. The CDR3 length is 15 residues. Germline CDR1 reads SEHNR; CDR2 reads FQNEAQ (reference sequence). Trimming shortened V by 5 bases and J by 0 bases, and 14 bases separated the two germline ends. This CDR3 reads CASSRGVGPSYEQYF. For the CDR3, the DNA is TGTGCCAGCAGCCGAGGAGTAGGTCCCTCCTACGAGCAGTACTTC.

CDR3 in DNA: TGTGCCAGCAGCTTAGATGGAGCGTCGGGCTATGGCTACACCTTC. Encoded protein: CASSLDGASGYGYTF. The genes are TRBV11-2 and TRBJ1-2, with D unresolved. From germline, CDR1 is SGHAT and CDR2 FQNNGV. The CDR3 extends over 15 amino acids. V dropped 0 bases and J dropped 4 bases, with 12 bases sitting between them.

The chain is built from TRBV7-3 and TRBJ2-1; D is unclear. Germline loops: CDR1 SGHTA, CDR2 FQGTGA. The CDR3 has 15 residues. V lost 5 bases and J 5 bases, leaving 16 bases between the germline ends. The CDR3 loop is CASSPSRDQDNEQFF. The CDR3 DNA is TGTGCCAGCAGCCCATCAAGGGATCAAGACAATGAGCAGTTCTTC. The whole variable domain, remainder taken from reference TRBV7-3 and TRBJ2-1, is GAGVSQTPSNKVTEKGKYVELRCDPISGHTALYWYRQSLGQGPEFLIYFQGTGAADDSGLPNDRFFAVRPEGSVSTLKIQRTERGDSAVYLCASSPSRDQDNEQFFGPGTRLTVL.